The present T cell receptor beta chain was sequenced within a study of cytomegalovirus exposure and HLA in healthy donors. The study's findings and limits: Several top significant clusters appeared, in a later analysis, to be linked to common viral pathogens.

PCR amplification relied on 60 Vbeta primers (plus 13 Jbeta primers). The repertoire was sequenced with immunoSEQ multiplex PCR; TCRdb's copy has only in-frame clones and lacks some. The table shows approximately 110,000 clones, with 73% occurring only once. This clone was seen only a few times. Its target is not known. This receptor was taken from a woman in her 40s in good health and CMV-seronegative. What was sequenced was PBMCs.

CDR3 region: CASSRVTGGHNEQFF. The DNA of the CDR3 is TGCGCCAGCAGCCGGGTGACAGGGGGTCACAATGAGCAGTTCTTC. V usage is TRBV4-3 and J usage is TRBJ2-1, with TRBD1 matching 9 bases. This CDR3 contains 15 residues. Germline values: CDR1 LGHNA, CDR2 YSLEER. V dropped 4 bases and J dropped 5; count of bases not matched to a gene: 6.